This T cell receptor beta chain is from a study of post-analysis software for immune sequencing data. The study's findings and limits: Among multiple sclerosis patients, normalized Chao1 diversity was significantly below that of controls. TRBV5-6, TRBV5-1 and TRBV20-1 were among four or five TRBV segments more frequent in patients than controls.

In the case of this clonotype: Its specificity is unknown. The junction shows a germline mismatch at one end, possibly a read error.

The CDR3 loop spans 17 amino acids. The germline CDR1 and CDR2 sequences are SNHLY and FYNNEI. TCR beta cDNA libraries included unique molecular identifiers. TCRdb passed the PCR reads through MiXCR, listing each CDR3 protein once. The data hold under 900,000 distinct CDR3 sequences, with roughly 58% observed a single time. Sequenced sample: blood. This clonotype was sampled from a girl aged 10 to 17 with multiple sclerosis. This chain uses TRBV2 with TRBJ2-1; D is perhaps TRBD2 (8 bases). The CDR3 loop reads CASQGVAGWRALNEQVF. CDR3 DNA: TGTGCCAGCCAGGGGGTAGCGGGATGGAGGGCGTTGAATGAGCAGGTCTTC. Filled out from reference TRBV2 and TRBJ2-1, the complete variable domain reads EPEVTQTPSHQVTQMGQEVILRCVPISNHLYFYWYRQILGQKVEFLVSFYNNEISEKSEIFDDQFSVERPDGSNFTLKIRSTKLEDSAMYFCASQGVAGWRALNEQVFGPGTRLTVL.